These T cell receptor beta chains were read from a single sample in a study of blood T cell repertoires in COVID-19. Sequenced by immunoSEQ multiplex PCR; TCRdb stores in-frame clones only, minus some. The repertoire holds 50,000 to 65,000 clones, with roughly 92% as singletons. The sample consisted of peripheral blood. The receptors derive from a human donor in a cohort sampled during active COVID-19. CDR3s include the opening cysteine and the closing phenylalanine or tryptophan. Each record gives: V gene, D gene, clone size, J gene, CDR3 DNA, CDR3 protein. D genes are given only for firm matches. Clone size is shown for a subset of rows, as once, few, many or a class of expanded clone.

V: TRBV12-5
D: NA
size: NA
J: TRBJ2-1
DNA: TGTGCTAGTGGTTTGGCGGTGGCGGGCGTCGACAATGAGCAGTTCTTC
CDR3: CASGLAVAGVDNEQFF

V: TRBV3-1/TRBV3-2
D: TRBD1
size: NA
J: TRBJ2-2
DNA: TGTGCCAGCAGCTCACATAAGACAGGGCGCACCGGGGAGCTGTTTTTT
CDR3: CASSSHKTGRTGELFF

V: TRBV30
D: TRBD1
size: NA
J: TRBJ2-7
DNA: TGTGCCTGGACCGACAGGGGGGAGCAGTACTTC
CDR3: CAWTDRGEQYF

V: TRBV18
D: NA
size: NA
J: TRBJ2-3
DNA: TGTGCCAGCTCACCTAAGTCGGTGTACACAGATACGCAGTATTTT
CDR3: CASSPKSVYTDTQYF

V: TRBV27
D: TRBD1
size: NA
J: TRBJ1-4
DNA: TGTGCCAGCAGTTTAATGGCAGGGGGAGAAGAAAAACTGTTTTTT
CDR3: CASSLMAGGEEKLFF

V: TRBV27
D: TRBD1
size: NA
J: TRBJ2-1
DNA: TGTGCCAGCAGGCCCGGGACAGGGTACAATGAGCAGTTCTTC
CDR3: CASRPGTGYNEQFF

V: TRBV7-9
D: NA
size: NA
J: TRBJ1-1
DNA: TGTGCCAGCAATTACCTTGGGGGCACGAACACTGAAGCTTTCTTT
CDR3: CASNYLGGTNTEAFF

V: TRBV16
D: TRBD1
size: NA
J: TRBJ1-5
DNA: TGTGCCAGCAGCCAATCGGAACAGGGGTTTATCGGGAATCAGCCCCAGCATTTT
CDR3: CASSQSEQGFIGNQPQHF

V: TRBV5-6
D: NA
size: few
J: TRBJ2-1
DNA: TGTGCCAGCAGTGGGGGGTACCTCGAGGATGAGCAGTTCTTC
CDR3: CASSGGYLEDEQFF

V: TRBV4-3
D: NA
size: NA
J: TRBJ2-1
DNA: TGCGCCAGCAGCCAAGATTTGACGGGATCCAATGAGCAGTTCTTC
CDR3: CASSQDLTGSNEQFF

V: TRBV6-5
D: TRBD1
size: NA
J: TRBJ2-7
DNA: TGTGCCAGCAGTAGGGGGACAGAATACGAGCAGTACTTC
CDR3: CASSRGTEYEQYF

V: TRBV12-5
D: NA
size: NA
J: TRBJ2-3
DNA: TGTGCTAGTTCCGGTAGCACAGATACGCAGTATTTT
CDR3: CASSGSTDTQYF

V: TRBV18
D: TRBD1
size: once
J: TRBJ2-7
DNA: TGTGCCAGCTCCCCGACAGGGGCCGAGCAGTACTTC
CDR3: CASSPTGAEQYF

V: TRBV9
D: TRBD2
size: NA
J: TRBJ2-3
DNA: TGTGCCAGCAGCGCAGGGAGCCCAGCGGGGGGACACACAGATACGCAGTATTTT
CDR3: CASSAGSPAGGHTDTQYF

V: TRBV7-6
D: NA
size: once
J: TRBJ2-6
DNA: TGTGCCAGCAGCTTTGGGGGCCTCGACTCTGGGGCCAACGTCCTGACTTTC
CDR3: CASSFGGLDSGANVLTF

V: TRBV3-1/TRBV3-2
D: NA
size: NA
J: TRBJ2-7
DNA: TGTGCCAGCAGCCAAAGGGGGGGCGCCTACGAGCAGTACTTC
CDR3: CASSQRGGAYEQYF

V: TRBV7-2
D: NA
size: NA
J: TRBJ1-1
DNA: TGTGCCAGCAGCTCCCACGGGGGGAGGACTGAAGCTTTCTTT
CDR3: CASSSHGGRTEAFF

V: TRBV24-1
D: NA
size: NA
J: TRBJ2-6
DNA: TGTGCCACCAGTGGTTTGGGGCCTGGGGCCAACGTCCTGACTTTC
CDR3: CATSGLGPGANVLTF

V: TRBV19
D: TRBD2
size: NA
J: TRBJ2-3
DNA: TGTGCCAGCAGGACTAGCGGGTACACAGATACGCAGTATTTT
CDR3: CASRTSGYTDTQYF

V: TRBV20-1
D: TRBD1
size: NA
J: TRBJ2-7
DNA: TGCAGTGCTAGTACCCCTCAGGGGGCGAGCTCCTACGAGCAGTACTTC
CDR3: CSASTPQGASSYEQYF

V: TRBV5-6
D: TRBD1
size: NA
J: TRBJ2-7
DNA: TGTGCCAGCAGGCGTCGGGACAGGGGTCCCTACGAGCAGTACTTC
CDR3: CASRRRDRGPYEQYF

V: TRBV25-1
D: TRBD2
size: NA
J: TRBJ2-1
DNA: TGTGCCAGCAGTGAAGCCCGAATAGCGGGAGTAAATGAGCAGTTCTTC
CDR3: CASSEARIAGVNEQFF

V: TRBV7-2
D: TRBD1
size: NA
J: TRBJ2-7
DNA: TGTGCCAGCAGCCGACAGGGGGCGCTGGAGCAGTACTTC
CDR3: CASSRQGALEQYF

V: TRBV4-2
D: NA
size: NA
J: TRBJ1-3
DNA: TGTGCCAGCAGCGCTACAGGGAACGAAAACACCATATATTTT
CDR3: CASSATGNENTIYF

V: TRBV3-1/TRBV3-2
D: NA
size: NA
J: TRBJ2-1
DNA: TGTGCCAGCAGCCAAGTCGACAATGAGCAGTTCTTC
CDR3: CASSQVDNEQFF

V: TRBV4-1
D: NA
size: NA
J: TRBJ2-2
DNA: TGCGCCAGCAGCCTACAACCCCGGGATTCTTCCGGGGAGCTGTTTTTT
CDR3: CASSLQPRDSSGELFF

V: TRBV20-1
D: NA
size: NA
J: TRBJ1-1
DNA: TGCAGTGCTGAGGACACTGAAGCTTTCTTT
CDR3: CSAEDTEAFF

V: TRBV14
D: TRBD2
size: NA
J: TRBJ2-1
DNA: TGTGCCAGCAGCCTAGCGGGCGCTATCAATGAGCAGTTCTTC
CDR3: CASSLAGAINEQFF

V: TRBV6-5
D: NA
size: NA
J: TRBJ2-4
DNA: TGTGCCAGCAGGAACAGGGATGGAAAAAACATTCAGTACTTC
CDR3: CASRNRDGKNIQYF

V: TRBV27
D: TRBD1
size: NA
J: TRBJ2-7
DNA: TGTGCCAGCAGTTTATTCGGGACAGGGCTTCCGCCTACATACGAGCAGTACTTC
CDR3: CASSLFGTGLPPTYEQYF

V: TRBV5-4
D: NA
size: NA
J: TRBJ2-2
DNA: TGTGCCAGCAGCCAAAGGGAGAGAAGCGCCACCGGGGAGCTGTTTTTT
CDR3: CASSQRERSATGELFF

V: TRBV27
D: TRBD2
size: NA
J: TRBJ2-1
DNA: TGTGCCAGCAGTTTAACTAGCGGATACTACAATGAGCAGTTCTTC
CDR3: CASSLTSGYYNEQFF

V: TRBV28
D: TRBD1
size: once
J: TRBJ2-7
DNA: TGTGCCAGCAGTTTTCCGGGACAGGGTCGACACGAGCAGTACTTC
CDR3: CASSFPGQGRHEQYF

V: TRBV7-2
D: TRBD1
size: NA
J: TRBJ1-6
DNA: TGTGCCAGCAGCCTAAGGACCCGGGACAGGGTTCTTTCACCCCTCCACTTT
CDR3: CASSLRTRDRVLSPLHF

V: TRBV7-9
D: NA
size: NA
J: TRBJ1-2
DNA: TGTGCCAGCAGTTCGGGGGATAACTATGGCTACACCTTC
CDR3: CASSSGDNYGYTF

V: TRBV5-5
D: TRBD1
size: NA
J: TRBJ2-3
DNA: TGTGCCAGCAGCTCCTTGGCGGGACAGGTAAACACAGATACGCAGTATTTT
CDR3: CASSSLAGQVNTDTQYF

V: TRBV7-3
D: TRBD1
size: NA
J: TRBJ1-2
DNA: TGTGCCAGCAGCCTGATTCCGGGACAGGGTGCTGGCTACACCTTC
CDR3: CASSLIPGQGAGYTF

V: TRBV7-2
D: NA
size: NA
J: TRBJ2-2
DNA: TGTGCCAGCAGCCCAGTAGTACAGGACACCGGGGAGCTGTTTTTT
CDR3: CASSPVVQDTGELFF

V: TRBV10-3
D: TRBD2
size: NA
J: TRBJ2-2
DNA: TGTGCCATCAGTGGGGGACTAGCGGGATCGAACACCGGGGAGCTGTTTTTT
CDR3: CAISGGLAGSNTGELFF

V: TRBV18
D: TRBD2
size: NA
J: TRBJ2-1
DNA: TGTGCCAGCTCACCTACGAGGCGGGAGGGCCACGATGAGCAGTTCTTC
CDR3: CASSPTRREGHDEQFF

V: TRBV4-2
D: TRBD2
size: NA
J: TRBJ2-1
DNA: TGTGCCAGCAGCCAAGAGGCCCTGACTAGCGGGACTTACAATGAGCAGTTCTTC
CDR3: CASSQEALTSGTYNEQFF

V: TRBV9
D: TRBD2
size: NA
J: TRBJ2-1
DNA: TGTGCCAGCAGCCAGACTAGCGGTTACAATGAGCAGTTCTTC
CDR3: CASSQTSGYNEQFF

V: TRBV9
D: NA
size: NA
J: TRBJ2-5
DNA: TGTGCCAGCAGCGTAGACGGAAACAGCCAAGAGACCCAGTACTTC
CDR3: CASSVDGNSQETQYF

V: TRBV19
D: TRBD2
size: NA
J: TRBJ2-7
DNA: TGTGCCAGTAGTGCCGGGAGCGGGAGTGGCTACGAGCAGTACTTC
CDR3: CASSAGSGSGYEQYF

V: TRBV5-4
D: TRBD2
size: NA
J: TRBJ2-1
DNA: TGTGCCAGCAGCCACCTACAATCTAGCGGCGACAATGAGCAGTTCTTC
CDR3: CASSHLQSSGDNEQFF

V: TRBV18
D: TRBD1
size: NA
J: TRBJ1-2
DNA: TGTGCCAGCTCACCAGCCCGCGGGACAGGCACATATGGCTACACCTTC
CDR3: CASSPARGTGTYGYTF

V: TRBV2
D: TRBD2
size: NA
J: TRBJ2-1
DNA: TGTGCCACCAATGGTTGGACTAGCGGGAATGAGCAGTTCTTC
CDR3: CATNGWTSGNEQFF

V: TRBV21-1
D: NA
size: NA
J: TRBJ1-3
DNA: TGTGCCAGCAGCAAACCGACAGGACAAATGGAGCGACCGAGCTCTGGAAACACCATATATTTT
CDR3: CASSKPTGQMERPSSGNTIYF

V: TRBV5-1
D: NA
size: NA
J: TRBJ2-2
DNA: TGCGCCAGCAGCCCCTCGGGCACCGGGGAGCTGTTTTTT
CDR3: CASSPSGTGELFF

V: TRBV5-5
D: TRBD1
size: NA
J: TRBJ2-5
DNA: TGTGCCAGCAGCTGGGGGACAGTGGCCACCCAAGAGACCCAGTACTTC
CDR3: CASSWGTVATQETQYF

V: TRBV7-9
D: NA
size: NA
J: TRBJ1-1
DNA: TGTGCCAGCAGCTTAGCCCAGGTGACTGAAGCTTTCTTT
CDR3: CASSLAQVTEAFF

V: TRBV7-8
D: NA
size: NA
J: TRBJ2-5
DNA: TGTGCCACAAATTGGCAACCCCTGGAGACCCAGTACTTC
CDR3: CATNWQPLETQYF

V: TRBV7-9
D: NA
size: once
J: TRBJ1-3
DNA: TGTGCCAGCAGCTCGCCTGGGGCATACTCTGGAAACACCATATATTTT
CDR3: CASSSPGAYSGNTIYF

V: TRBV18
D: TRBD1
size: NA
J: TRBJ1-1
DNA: TGTGCCAGCTCACCATCGCGGGACAGGGGGCGGTGGACTGAAGCTTTCTTT
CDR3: CASSPSRDRGRWTEAFF

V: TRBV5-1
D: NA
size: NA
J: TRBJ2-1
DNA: TGCGCCAGCAGCCTGACAGGGGAGGGTTACAATGAGCAGTTCTTC
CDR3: CASSLTGEGYNEQFF